Listed below are T cell receptor beta chains from one sample, sequenced in a study of blood T cell repertoires in COVID-19. Only in-frame clones appear in the TCRdb table, and some are missing; sequencing was by immunoSEQ multiplex PCR. This sample has about 150,000 clones; about 86% occur once, and the top ten carry less than 3.5%. The sample was peripheral blood. Source of these receptors: an older man with acute or convalescent COVID-19. The CDR3 runs from the conserved cysteine through the conserved F or W. The D gene is left open where the match is weak. Expanded clones are given a class, and other clones once, few, many or no size at all.

>NA|TRBV6-5|once|TRBJ1-1
CASRDSMNTEAFF
TGTGCCAGCAGAGACAGCATGAACACTGAAGCTTTCTTT
>TRBD2|TRBV29-1|NA|TRBJ2-5
CSVASGGKGETQYF
TGCAGCGTTGCTAGCGGTGGAAAGGGAGAGACCCAGTACTTC
>NA|TRBV28|NA|TRBJ2-7
CASSLGHYSSYEQYF
TGTGCCAGCAGTTTAGGACACTACAGCTCCTACGAGCAGTACTTC
>TRBD1|TRBV19|few|TRBJ2-4
CASSDGTGELAKNIQYF
TGTGCCAGTAGCGATGGGACAGGAGAGCTAGCCAAAAACATTCAGTACTTC
>NA|TRBV13|NA|TRBJ1-6
CASSSDNSPLHF
TGTGCCAGCAGCTCGGATAATTCACCCCTCCACTTT
>NA|TRBV19|NA|TRBJ2-4
CASSIQDLAKNIQYF
TGTGCCAGTAGCATACAGGATCTAGCCAAAAACATTCAGTACTTC
>TRBD2|TRBV3-1/TRBV3-2|NA|TRBJ2-5
CASRHLAGQKETQYF
TGTGCCAGCAGACACCTAGCGGGACAAAAAGAGACCCAGTACTTC
>TRBD1|TRBV4-2|NA|TRBJ1-1
CASSQVGGEMTEAFF
TGTGCCAGCAGCCAAGTAGGGGGCGAGATGACTGAAGCTTTCTTT
>TRBD1|TRBV2|once|TRBJ1-1
CASRGTGTADTEAFF
TGTGCCAGCAGGGGGACCGGGACAGCGGACACTGAAGCTTTCTTT
>TRBD2|TRBV5-1|NA|TRBJ2-1
CASSSRVAGWGNEQFF
TGCGCCAGCAGCTCTCGGGTAGCGGGATGGGGCAATGAGCAGTTCTTC
>TRBD1|TRBV28|NA|TRBJ1-1
CASSSPTGSYTEAFF
TGTGCCAGCAGTTCACCGACAGGGTCCTACACTGAAGCTTTCTTT
>TRBD1|TRBV19|once|TRBJ1-5
CASRRTGDQPQHF
TGTGCCAGTAGAAGGACAGGGGATCAGCCCCAGCATTTT
>TRBD2|TRBV7-9|NA|TRBJ2-4
CASSLSSGIAKNIQYF
TGTGCCAGCAGCTTGAGTAGCGGGATTGCCAAAAACATTCAGTACTTC
>NA|TRBV19|NA|TRBJ1-4
CATKGLGGREKLFF
TGTGCCACCAAAGGCCTCGGGGGGCGCGAAAAACTGTTTTTT
>NA|TRBV5-1|NA|TRBJ1-5
CASRDDTNQPQHF
TGCGCCAGCAGGGATGACACCAATCAGCCCCAGCATTTT
>TRBD2|TRBV5-5|few|TRBJ2-7
CASSLAGDNYEQYF
TGTGCCAGCAGCCTAGCGGGAGATAATTACGAGCAGTACTTC
>NA|TRBV28|NA|TRBJ2-1
CASSLQGIVNEQFF
TGTGCCAGCAGTTTACAGGGGATAGTCAATGAGCAGTTCTTC
>NA|TRBV7-2|NA|TRBJ2-1
CASSSNGDSYNEQFF
TGTGCCAGCAGCTCAAACGGGGATTCCTACAATGAGCAGTTCTTC
>NA|TRBV7-3|NA|TRBJ2-5
CASSLLGGMETQYF
TGTGCCAGCAGCTTATTGGGCGGGATGGAGACCCAGTACTTC
>NA|TRBV19|NA|TRBJ2-5
CASSPGASETQYF
TGTGCCAGTAGTCCAGGAGCTAGCGAGACCCAGTACTTC
>NA|TRBV29-1|NA|TRBJ2-7
CSVSSSSYEQYF
TGCAGCGTTTCGTCGAGCTCCTACGAGCAGTACTTC
>TRBD2|TRBV28|NA|TRBJ2-7
CASSFSGGLVYEQYF
TGTGCCAGCAGTTTTAGCGGGGGGCTAGTCTACGAGCAGTACTTC
>NA|TRBV9|once|TRBJ2-1
CASSAGSEPYNEQFF
TGTGCCAGCAGCGCCGGGAGCGAACCCTACAATGAGCAGTTCTTC
>TRBD2|TRBV29-1|NA|TRBJ2-7
CSVGRGAYEQYF
TGCAGCGTTGGACGGGGGGCCTACGAGCAGTACTTC
>TRBD2|TRBV15|NA|TRBJ2-5
CATSRDLSGGGLGETQYF
TGTGCCACCAGCAGAGACCTTTCGGGGGGGGGCCTGGGAGAGACCCAGTACTTC
>TRBD1|TRBV7-2|NA|TRBJ2-7
CASSFRTGTGAYEQYF
TGTGCCAGCAGCTTTAGGACCGGGACAGGCGCCTACGAGCAGTACTTC
>NA|TRBV5-4|NA|TRBJ2-7
CASSFGGGNEQYF
TGTGCCAGCAGCTTTGGGGGGGGCAACGAGCAGTACTTC
>NA|TRBV6-4|NA|TRBJ1-1
CASSTGMNTEAFF
TGTGCCAGCAGCACAGGCATGAACACTGAAGCTTTCTTT
>TRBD1|TRBV7-2|NA|TRBJ2-6
CASSPSGQGFGSGANVLTF
TGTGCCAGCAGCCCGTCGGGACAGGGGTTTGGCTCTGGGGCCAACGTCCTGACTTTC
>TRBD1|TRBV19|NA|TRBJ1-5
CASSLQGARSNQPQHF
TGTGCCAGTAGCTTACAGGGGGCAAGGAGCAATCAGCCCCAGCATTTT
>NA|TRBV19|NA|TRBJ1-1
CASTPSGSPYAEAFF
TGTGCCAGTACCCCGAGCGGCAGCCCCTACGCTGAAGCTTTCTTT
>TRBD2|TRBV7-2|once|TRBJ2-3
CASSLQAETSGGTDTQYF
TGTGCCAGCAGCTTGCAAGCCGAGACTAGCGGAGGGACAGATACGCAGTATTTT
>TRBD1|TRBV28|NA|TRBJ1-2
CASSPGTGRYGYTF
TGTGCCAGCAGCCCCGGGACAGGGAGATATGGCTACACCTTC
>NA|TRBV6-2/TRBV6-3|NA|TRBJ2-1
CASSSRSSSYNEQFF
TGTGCCAGCAGCTCCCGGTCGAGCTCCTACAATGAGCAGTTCTTC
>TRBD2|TRBV19|NA|TRBJ2-4
CASRSGGAAGIAKNIQYF
TGTGCCAGTAGATCGGGTGGGGCAGCGGGGATAGCCAAAAACATTCAGTACTTC
>NA|TRBV28|NA|TRBJ1-2
CASSLHQTDRRYTF
TGTGCCAGCAGTTTACACCAAACGGACAGACGCTACACCTTC
>TRBD1|TRBV6-2/TRBV6-3|NA|TRBJ2-5
CASSYKQGWETQYF
TGTGCCAGCAGTTACAAACAGGGGTGGGAGACCCAGTACTTC
>TRBD1|TRBV7-6|NA|TRBJ2-3
CASSLGGTGKSRTSTDTQYF
TGTGCCAGCAGCTTAGGCGGGACAGGGAAATCCCGAACTAGCACAGATACGCAGTATTTT
>NA|TRBV6-1|NA|TRBJ1-5
CASSDDSNQPQHF
TGTGCCAGCAGTGATGACAGTAATCAGCCCCAGCATTTT
>NA|TRBV7-2|NA|TRBJ2-3
CASSLEALVTDTQYF
TGTGCCAGCAGCTTAGAGGCGCTAGTTACAGATACGCAGTATTTT
>NA|TRBV7-3|NA|TRBJ2-3
CASSSTPRTDTQYF
TGTGCCAGCAGCTCAACCCCTCGCACAGATACGCAGTATTTT